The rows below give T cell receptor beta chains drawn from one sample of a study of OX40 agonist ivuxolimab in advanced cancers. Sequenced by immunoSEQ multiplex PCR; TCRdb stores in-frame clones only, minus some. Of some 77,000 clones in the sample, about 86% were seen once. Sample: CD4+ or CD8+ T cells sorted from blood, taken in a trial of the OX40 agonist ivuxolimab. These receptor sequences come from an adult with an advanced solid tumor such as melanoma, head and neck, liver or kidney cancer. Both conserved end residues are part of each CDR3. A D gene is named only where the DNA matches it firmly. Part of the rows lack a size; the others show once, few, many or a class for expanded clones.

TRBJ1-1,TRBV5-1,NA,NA,CASRRGNTEAFF,TGCGCCAGCAGAAGGGGTAACACTGAAGCTTTCTTT
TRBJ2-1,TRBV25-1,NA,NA,CASSETVRYNEQFF,TGTGCCAGCAGTGAAACGGTGAGGTACAATGAGCAGTTCTTC
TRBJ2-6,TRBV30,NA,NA,CAWSPSGANVLTF,TGTGCCTGGAGCCCCTCTGGGGCCAACGTCCTGACTTTC
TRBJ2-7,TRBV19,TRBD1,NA,CASTARDRGSYEQYF,TGTGCCAGTACCGCCCGGGACAGGGGCTCCTACGAGCAGTACTTC
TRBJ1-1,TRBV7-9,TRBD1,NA,CASSLRQGHTEAFF,TGTGCCAGCAGCTTAAGACAGGGCCACACTGAAGCTTTCTTT
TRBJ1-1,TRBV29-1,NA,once,CSARTAETEAFF,TGCAGCGCCCGGACAGCCGAGACTGAAGCTTTCTTT
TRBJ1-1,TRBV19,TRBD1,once,CASRRQGANTEAFF,TGTGCCAGTAGGCGACAGGGGGCTAACACTGAAGCTTTCTTT
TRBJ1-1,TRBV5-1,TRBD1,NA,CASSLEGVKTGANTEAFF,TGCGCCAGCAGCTTGGAGGGCGTAAAAACAGGGGCGAACACTGAAGCTTTCTTT
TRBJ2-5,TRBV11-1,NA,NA,CASSLVRDVQYF,TGTGCCAGCAGCTTAGTCCGGGACGTCCAGTACTTC
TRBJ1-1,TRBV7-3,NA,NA,CASSLMVGGIPEAFF,TGTGCCAGCAGCTTAATGGTCGGCGGAATCCCTGAAGCTTTCTTT
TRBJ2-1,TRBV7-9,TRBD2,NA,CASSLLAGKEQFF,TGTGCCAGCAGCCTTTTAGCGGGCAAGGAGCAGTTCTTC
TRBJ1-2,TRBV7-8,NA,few,CASSSSNYGYTF,TGTGCCAGCAGCTCCTCAAACTATGGCTACACCTTC
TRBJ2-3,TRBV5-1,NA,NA,CASSLVSYTDTQYF,TGCGCCAGCAGCTTGGTTTCCTACACAGATACGCAGTATTTT
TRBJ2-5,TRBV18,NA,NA,CASSPSETQYF,TGTGCCAGCTCACCATCCGAGACCCAGTACTTC
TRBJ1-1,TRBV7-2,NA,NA,CASSSGPGASEAFF,TGTGCCAGCAGCTCCGGACCCGGGGCATCTGAAGCTTTCTTT
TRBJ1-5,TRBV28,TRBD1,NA,CASSTGGRTPQHF,TGTGCCAGCAGCACAGGGGGCCGCACCCCCCAGCATTTT
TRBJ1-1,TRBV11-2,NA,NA,CASSLDPGGTEAFF,TGTGCCAGCAGCTTAGATCCTGGGGGGACTGAAGCTTTCTTT
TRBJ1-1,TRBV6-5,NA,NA,CASSLRTPIGTEAFF,TGTGCCAGCAGCCTTCGGACCCCAATCGGGACTGAAGCTTTCTTT
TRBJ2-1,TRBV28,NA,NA,CASSLGSYNEQFF,TGTGCCAGCAGTCTAGGCTCCTACAATGAGCAGTTCTTC
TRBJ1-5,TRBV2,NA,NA,CASSRGTGRYPQPQHF,TGTGCCAGCAGTAGAGGTACAGGGAGATATCCGCAGCCCCAGCATTTT
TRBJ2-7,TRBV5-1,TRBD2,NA,CASSLGGTSGSDSYEQYF,TGCGCCAGCAGCTTGGGGGGGACTAGCGGGAGTGACTCCTACGAGCAGTACTTC
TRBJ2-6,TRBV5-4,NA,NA,CASSSRTGTGANVLTF,TGTGCCAGCAGCTCCCGAACAGGGACCGGGGCCAACGTCCTGACTTTC
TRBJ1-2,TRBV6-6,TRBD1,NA,CASTRGQIGYTF,TGTGCCAGCACCAGGGGGCAGATTGGCTACACCTTC
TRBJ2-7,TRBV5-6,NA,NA,CASSLGMRYEQYF,TGTGCCAGCAGCTTGGGAATGCGCTACGAGCAGTACTTC
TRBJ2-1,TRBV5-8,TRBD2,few,CASSLELAVNEQFF,TGTGCCAGCAGCTTGGAACTAGCGGTCAATGAGCAGTTCTTC
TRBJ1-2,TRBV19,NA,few,CASSIGGNGYTF,TGTGCCAGTAGTATAGGAGGGAATGGCTACACCTTC
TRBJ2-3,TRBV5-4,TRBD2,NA,CASSLGKLAGGNTDTQYF,TGTGCCAGCAGCTTGGGCAAACTAGCGGGAGGAAACACAGATACGCAGTATTTT
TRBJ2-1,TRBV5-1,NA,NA,CASSYGSNNEQFF,TGCGCCAGCAGCTACGGGAGCAACAATGAGCAGTTCTTC
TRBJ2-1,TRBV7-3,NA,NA,CASSLEWRSDNEQFF,TGTGCCAGCAGCCTCGAATGGCGTTCCGACAATGAGCAGTTCTTC
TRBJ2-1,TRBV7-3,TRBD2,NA,CASSPRRLAGAHEQFF,TGTGCCAGCAGCCCCCGGCGACTAGCGGGAGCCCATGAGCAGTTCTTC
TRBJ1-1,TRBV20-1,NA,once,CSEAMNTEAFF,TGCAGTGAGGCTATGAACACTGAAGCTTTCTTT
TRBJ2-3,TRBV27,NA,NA,CASSFGGEDTDTQYF,TGTGCCAGCAGTTTCGGGGGAGAGGACACAGATACGCAGTATTTT
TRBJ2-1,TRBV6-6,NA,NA,CASWHRDNEQFF,TGTGCCAGCTGGCACAGGGACAATGAGCAGTTCTTC
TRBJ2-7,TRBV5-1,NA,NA,CASSLAGTDDEQYF,TGCGCCAGCAGCTTGGCCGGGACGGATGACGAGCAGTACTTC
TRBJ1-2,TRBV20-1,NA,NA,CSARYIYGYTF,TGCAGTGCTAGATACATCTATGGCTACACCTTC
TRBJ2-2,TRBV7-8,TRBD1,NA,CASSLEHRNRGVGELFF,TGTGCCAGCAGCCTAGAACATCGAAACAGGGGTGTCGGGGAGCTGTTTTTT